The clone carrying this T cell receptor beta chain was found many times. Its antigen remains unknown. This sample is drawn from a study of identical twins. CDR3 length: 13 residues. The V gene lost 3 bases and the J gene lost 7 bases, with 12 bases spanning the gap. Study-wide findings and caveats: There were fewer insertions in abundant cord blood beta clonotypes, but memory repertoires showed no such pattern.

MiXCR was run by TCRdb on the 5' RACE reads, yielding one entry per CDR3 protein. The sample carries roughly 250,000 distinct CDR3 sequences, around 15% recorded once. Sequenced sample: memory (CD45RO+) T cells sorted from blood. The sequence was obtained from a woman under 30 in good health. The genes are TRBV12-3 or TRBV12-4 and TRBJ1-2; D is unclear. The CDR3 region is CASSFRLRVGYTF. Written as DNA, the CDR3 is TGTGCCAGCAGTTTTAGGCTCCGAGTTGGCTACACCTTC.